The rows below give T cell receptor beta chains drawn from one sample of a study of cytomegalovirus exposure and HLA in healthy donors. The data were produced by immunoSEQ multiplex PCR, yet TCRdb's version contains in-frame clones alone and is incomplete. The sample holds more than 45,000 clones. Sequencing was carried out using PBMCs. The source is a woman aged 25-40 years in good health and CMV-seropositive. Each CDR3 is given with its conserved first and last residue. Fields, in order: D gene, CDR3 length, V gene, J gene, CDR3 protein, CDR3 DNA. A D gene is named only where the DNA matches it firmly.

.	13	TRBV29-1	TRBJ1-2	CSVIRQTNYGYTF	TGCAGCGTTATCCGACAGACTAACTATGGCTACACCTTC
TRBD1	12	TRBV10-3	TRBJ1-2	CATGPTGEGYTF	TGTGCCACCGGCCCGACAGGGGAAGGCTACACCTTC
TRBD1	14	TRBV4-1	TRBJ1-4	CASSHADRGGKLFF	TGCGCCAGCAGCCATGCAGACAGGGGGGGAAAACTGTTTTTT
.	13	TRBV10-1	TRBJ2-1	CASSEGGVNEQFF	TGCGCCAGCAGTGAAGGGGGTGTCAATGAGCAGTTCTTC
TRBD1	14	TRBV29-1	TRBJ2-3	CSVGQGSMTDTQYF	TGCAGCGTTGGACAGGGCTCCATGACAGATACGCAGTATTTT
TRBD1	13	TRBV10-1	TRBJ2-7	CASSPGQIYEQYF	TGCGCCAGCAGCCCGGGACAGATATACGAGCAGTACTTC
TRBD1	13	TRBV19	TRBJ2-5	CASSMDRGETQYF	TGTGCCAGTAGTATGGACAGGGGGGAGACCCAGTACTTC
.	14	TRBV7-2	TRBJ1-2	CASSLANRNYGYTF	TGTGCCAGCAGCTTAGCGAACAGGAACTATGGCTACACCTTC
TRBD1	16	TRBV5-1	TRBJ1-4	CASSPGQGATNEKLFF	TGCGCCAGCAGCCCCGGACAGGGCGCAACTAATGAAAAACTGTTTTTT
TRBD1	15	TRBV10-3	TRBJ2-2	CAIRVTGINTGELFF	TGTGCCATCAGGGTGACAGGGATAAACACCGGGGAGCTGTTTTTT
.	14	TRBV5-6	TRBJ2-7	CASSLADFTYEQYF	TGTGCCAGCAGCTTGGCGGACTTCACCTACGAGCAGTACTTC
TRBD1	14	TRBV30	TRBJ2-7	CAAQGARSPYEQYF	TGTGCAGCCCAGGGGGCCCGTTCCCCCTACGAGCAGTACTTC
.	15	TRBV6-6	TRBJ1-2	CASTPRGSANYGYTF	TGTGCCAGCACCCCGCGGGGGTCCGCTAACTATGGCTACACCTTC
.	11	TRBV30	TRBJ2-7	CAWSVYREQYF	TGTGCCTGGAGTGTCTACCGCGAGCAGTACTTC
.	14	TRBV4-2	TRBJ1-2	CASSTRGGENGYTF	TGTGCCAGCAGCACCCGCGGGGGTGAAAATGGCTACACCTTC
TRBD1	14	TRBV30	TRBJ1-4	CAWTPGQGEEKLFF	TGTGCCTGGACTCCGGGACAGGGGGAGGAAAAACTGTTTTTT
TRBD1	14	TRBV30	TRBJ1-2	CAWSVPGQGYGYTF	TGTGCCTGGAGTGTTCCTGGACAGGGTTATGGCTACACCTTC
TRBD1	18	TRBV5-4	TRBJ2-6	CASSHTGTGVTGANVLTF	TGTGCCAGCAGCCATACCGGGACAGGGGTCACTGGGGCCAACGTCCTGACTTTC
.	13	TRBV28	TRBJ1-1	CASSVTGTTEAFF	TGTGCCAGCAGTGTCACAGGGACCACTGAAGCTTTCTTT
TRBD2	15	TRBV2	TRBJ2-1	CASRLIYSGTNEQFF	TGTGCCAGCAGATTAATTTATAGCGGGACCAATGAGCAGTTCTTC
.	14	TRBV7-9	TRBJ2-7	CASSLAGRNYEQYF	TGTGCCAGCAGCTTAGCCGGCAGGAACTACGAGCAGTACTTC
TRBD2	16	TRBV19	TRBJ2-1	CASSPQGGVAGASQFF	TGTGCCAGTAGTCCCCAGGGAGGGGTAGCGGGGGCTTCTCAGTTCTTC
.	16	TRBV7-9	TRBJ1-2	CASSPNGQLDLYGYTF	TGTGCCAGCAGCCCTAACGGACAGCTTGATTTGTATGGCTACACCTTC
.	12	TRBV9	TRBJ1-1	CASSNPRGEAFF	TGTGCCAGCAGCAACCCCCGGGGTGAAGCTTTCTTT
.	16	TRBV11-2	TRBJ2-1	CASSATSSGPDNEQFF	TGTGCCAGCAGCGCCACCTCCAGCGGACCCGACAATGAGCAGTTCTTC
TRBD1	16	TRBV5-1	TRBJ2-2	CASSPTGGANTGELFF	TGCGCCAGCAGCCCGACAGGGGGAGCTAACACCGGGGAGCTGTTTTTT
.	15	TRBV4-1	TRBJ2-1	CASSQVDSSYNEQFF	TGCGCCAGCAGCCAAGTGGACAGCTCCTACAATGAGCAGTTCTTC
.	13	TRBV6-1	TRBJ2-7	CASSEGTVYEQYF	TGTGCCAGCAGTGAAGGGACAGTCTACGAGCAGTACTTC
.	14	TRBV6-6	TRBJ1-5	CASSYPGDNQPQHF	TGTGCCAGCAGTTACCCAGGGGACAATCAGCCCCAGCATTTT
TRBD1	15	TRBV5-4	TRBJ2-7	CASRPDRGALYEQYF	TGTGCCAGCAGACCGGACAGGGGAGCCCTCTACGAGCAGTACTTC
TRBD1	14	TRBV6-5	TRBJ2-7	CASSPDRGSYEQYF	TGTGCCAGCAGCCCCGACAGGGGCTCCTACGAGCAGTACTTC
TRBD2	13	TRBV6-1	TRBJ2-7	CASSAGGTYEQYF	TGTGCCAGCAGCGCGGGAGGGACCTACGAGCAGTACTTC
.	13	TRBV30	TRBJ1-1	CAWSRSGVPEAFF	TGTGCCTGGAGCAGATCGGGGGTCCCTGAAGCTTTCTTT
.	11	TRBV7-9	TRBJ1-2	CASSGGVNYTF	TGTGCCAGCAGCGGAGGAGTAAACTACACCTTC